The 8 T cell receptor beta chains reported below all come from one sample, sequenced in a study of blood T cell repertoires in COVID-19. Assay: immunoSEQ multiplex PCR; the TCRdb copy retains only in-frame clones and omits some. The sample includes about 100,000 clones, about 91% of them seen just once. Sequencing input: peripheral blood. The receptors come from a man aged 50-59 years with acute or convalescent COVID-19.

The chain uses TRBV24-1 and TRBJ2-7; 8 bases match TRBD2. The V segment lost 4 bases and the J segment 4 bases; nucleotides outside the gene matches: 2. Per the germline V gene, CDR1 is KGHDR and CDR2 is SFDVKD. CDR3 size: 13 residues. CDR3 sequence (DNA): TGTGCCACCAGTGACGGGGGGGGATACGAGCAGTACTTC. It translates to CATSDGGGYEQYF.

CDR3 DNA: TGTGCCAGTAGTAATGACAGGGTTGGCAATCAGCCCCAGCATTTT. It translates to CASSNDRVGNQPQHF. This rearrangement joins TRBV19 to TRBJ1-5; the match to TRBD1 covers 7 bases. There are 15 residues in the CDR3. J gave up 2 bases and V 4 bases, and 5 bases lay outside the gene matches. Germline-derived CDR1 and CDR2 are LNHDA and SQIVND (reference sequence). Combining the CDR3 with reference TRBV19 and TRBJ1-5 gives the whole variable domain DGGITQSPKYLFRKEGQNVTLSCEQNLNHDAMYWYRQDPGQGLRLIYYSQIVNDFQKGDIAEGYSVSREKKESFPLTVTSAQKNPTAFYLCASSNDRVGNQPQHFGDGTRLSIL.

The chain couples TRBV11-2 to TRBJ2-3; 11 nucleotides match TRBD2. This CDR3 has 16 residues. Germline V gene data show CDR1 as SGHAT and CDR2 as FQNNGV. The V gene end was trimmed by 5 bases and the J gene end by 3 bases; junction bases not matched to a gene: 7. For the CDR3, the DNA is TGTGCCAGCAGCCCTACTCGGACTAGCGGGACAGATACGCAGTATTTT. It specifies CASSPTRTSGTDTQYF.

V and J are TRBV6-5 and TRBJ2-3; D may be TRBD1 (5 bases). Trimming cost V 0 bases and J 4 bases, with 11 bases left between them. This CDR3 is built from 15 residues. Germline V lookup: CDR1 MNHEY, CDR2 SVGAGI. CDR3 sequence (DNA): TGTGCCAGCAGTTACTCTGCAGGGTCCCCAGATACGCAGTATTTT. Residues: CASSYSAGSPDTQYF.

This rearrangement joins TRBV6-1 to TRBJ1-3, with D maybe TRBD1 (5 bases). Germline loops: CDR1 MNHNS, CDR2 SASEGT. Trimming stripped 3 bases from V and 0 bases from J, with 9 bases between. The CDR3 is 15 residues long. The CDR3 protein is CASSDTRVSGNTIYF. The CDR3 DNA sequence: TGTGCCAGCAGTGATACCAGGGTCTCTGGAAACACCATATATTTT.

V usage is TRBV3-1 (or the pseudogene TRBV3-2) and J usage is TRBJ2-5; a weak D match, TRBD2 (5 bases). The ends were cut back, 10 bases at V and 5 bases at J, with 17 bases in the middle. CDR1 LGHDT and CDR2 YNNKEL come from the germline V gene (reference sequence). This CDR3 contains 13 residues. CDR3 DNA: TGTGCCATCACGTCAGGAGGTACGGAGACCCAGTACTTC. Protein: CAITSGGTETQYF.

The V gene is TRBV30, the J gene TRBJ1-6, with 7 bases lining up with TRBD1. With 0 bases clipped from V and 7 bases from J, the junction kept 9 bases outside the gene matches. Germline V gene data show CDR1 as GTSNPN and CDR2 as SVGIG (reference sequence). This CDR3 comprises 16 residues. CDR3 coding DNA: TGTGCCTGGAGTGTACGAGGGGGCAGGTTGAATTCACCCCTCCACTTT. It is translated as CAWSVRGGRLNSPLHF.

The V and J genes are TRBV7-8 and TRBJ1-5; 8 bases are a match to TRBD1. V shed 4 bases and J 2 bases; nucleotides not matched to a gene: 7. Germline-derived CDR1 and CDR2 are SGHVS and FQNEAQ. This CDR3 has 16 residues. CDR3: CASSSFTGGGNQPQHF. CDR3 coding DNA: TGTGCCAGCAGCTCTTTCACAGGGGGAGGCAATCAGCCCCAGCATTTT.